The rows below give T cell receptor beta chains drawn from one sample of a study of CD8 T cells in ankylosing spondylitis. MiXCR was run by TCRdb on the 5' RACE reads, yielding one entry per CDR3 protein. The profile shows around 340,000 distinct CDR3 sequences, 20% to 25% of them singletons. Sequenced input: blood, either unsorted or a sorted T cell fraction (not recorded which). These receptor sequences come from a male donor with ankylosing spondylitis or in good health (not recorded which). Each CDR3 is given with its conserved first and last residue. Fields, in order: clone size, D gene, V gene, J gene, CDR3 protein, CDR3 DNA. D genes are given only for firm matches. For some rows the clone size is stated as once, few or many, or as a class when expanded; others skip it.

clone_size: few
d_call: -
v_call: TRBV3-1
j_call: TRBJ2-3
cdr3_aa: CASSPELRTDTQYF
cdr3_nt: TGTGCCAGCAGCCCAGAACTTCGGACAGATACGCAGTATTTT

clone_size: -
d_call: TRBD1
v_call: TRBV12-3/TRBV12-4
j_call: TRBJ2-5
cdr3_aa: CASSAPRTGLVEQETQYF
cdr3_nt: TGTGCCAGCAGTGCCCCCAGGACAGGGCTAGTGGAGCAAGAGACCCAGTACTTC

clone_size: many
d_call: -
v_call: TRBV12-3/TRBV12-4
j_call: TRBJ2-1
cdr3_aa: CASSLFDGGDSNEQFF
cdr3_nt: TGTGCCAGCAGCCTTTTTGACGGGGGCGACAGCAATGAGCAGTTCTTC

clone_size: few
d_call: TRBD2
v_call: TRBV11-2
j_call: TRBJ2-5
cdr3_aa: CASSLRGVETQYF
cdr3_nt: TGTGCCAGCAGCTTACGGGGGGTGGAGACCCAGTACTTC

clone_size: few
d_call: -
v_call: TRBV6-4
j_call: TRBJ2-7
cdr3_aa: CASPLGSYEQYF
cdr3_nt: TGTGCCAGTCCCCTGGGCTCCTACGAGCAGTACTTC

clone_size: -
d_call: -
v_call: TRBV11-2
j_call: TRBJ1-5
cdr3_aa: CASSFLQGQPQHF
cdr3_nt: TGTGCCAGCAGCTTCCTACAGGGTCAGCCCCAGCATTTT

clone_size: many
d_call: TRBD2
v_call: TRBV4-2
j_call: TRBJ2-3
cdr3_aa: CASSQEASGGLTDTQYF
cdr3_nt: TGTGCCAGCAGCCAAGAGGCTAGCGGGGGCCTCACAGATACGCAGTATTTT

clone_size: -
d_call: -
v_call: TRBV20-1
j_call: TRBJ2-4
cdr3_aa: CSARGLVGGPKNIQYF
cdr3_nt: TGCAGTGCTAGAGGATTAGTTGGGGGGCCCAAAAACATTCAGTACTTC

clone_size: -
d_call: TRBD1
v_call: TRBV11-2
j_call: TRBJ2-7
cdr3_aa: CASSQGQGIRYEQYF
cdr3_nt: TGTGCCAGCAGCCAGGGACAGGGGATCCGATACGAGCAGTACTTC

clone_size: -
d_call: -
v_call: TRBV12-3/TRBV12-4
j_call: TRBJ2-1
cdr3_aa: CASSFGRDNEQFF
cdr3_nt: TGTGCCAGCAGTTTTGGAAGGGATAATGAGCAGTTCTTC

clone_size: -
d_call: -
v_call: TRBV4-2
j_call: TRBJ2-1
cdr3_aa: CASSQEEAAIEQFF
cdr3_nt: TGTGCCAGCAGCCAAGAAGAGGCAGCCATCGAGCAGTTCTTC

clone_size: few
d_call: -
v_call: TRBV27
j_call: TRBJ1-1
cdr3_aa: CASFPGNTEAFF
cdr3_nt: TGTGCCAGCTTCCCAGGTAACACTGAAGCTTTCTTT

clone_size: -
d_call: -
v_call: TRBV7-8
j_call: TRBJ1-6
cdr3_aa: CASSLVTGNGNSPLHF
cdr3_nt: TGTGCCAGCAGCTTAGTTACAGGGAATGGTAATTCACCCCTCCACTTT

clone_size: -
d_call: TRBD1
v_call: TRBV7-3
j_call: TRBJ2-5
cdr3_aa: CASSHRTGGQETQYF
cdr3_nt: TGTGCCAGCAGCCACCGGACAGGGGGCCAAGAGACCCAGTACTTC

clone_size: -
d_call: -
v_call: TRBV20-1
j_call: TRBJ2-2
cdr3_aa: CSARVLEAGELFF
cdr3_nt: TGCAGTGCTAGAGTACTAGAGGCCGGGGAGCTGTTTTTT

clone_size: many
d_call: -
v_call: TRBV20-1
j_call: TRBJ2-1
cdr3_aa: CSAINSGIPYNEQFF
cdr3_nt: TGCAGTGCTATCAATTCAGGGATCCCCTACAATGAGCAGTTCTTC

clone_size: -
d_call: -
v_call: TRBV7-8
j_call: TRBJ2-3
cdr3_aa: CASSSWTRGTDTQYF
cdr3_nt: TGTGCCAGCAGCTCCTGGACAAGGGGCACAGATACGCAGTATTTT

clone_size: many
d_call: TRBD1
v_call: TRBV12-3/TRBV12-4
j_call: TRBJ1-5
cdr3_aa: CASSSRQGEQPQHF
cdr3_nt: TGTGCCAGCAGTTCCAGACAGGGGGAACAGCCCCAGCATTTT

clone_size: -
d_call: -
v_call: TRBV4-1
j_call: TRBJ2-6
cdr3_aa: CASFDPRGFLTF
cdr3_nt: TGCGCCTCGTTCGACCCCAGGGGTTTCCTGACTTTC

clone_size: -
d_call: -
v_call: TRBV15
j_call: TRBJ2-7
cdr3_aa: CATSGPGSPNEQYF
cdr3_nt: TGTGCCACCAGCGGACCCGGGTCTCCCAACGAGCAGTACTTC

clone_size: few
d_call: -
v_call: TRBV12-3/TRBV12-4
j_call: TRBJ2-7
cdr3_aa: CASSADGPYEQYF
cdr3_nt: TGTGCCAGCAGTGCGGACGGGCCCTACGAGCAGTACTTC

clone_size: -
d_call: -
v_call: TRBV3-1
j_call: TRBJ2-7
cdr3_aa: CASSPGAGWSEQYF
cdr3_nt: TGTGCCAGCAGTCCGGGTGCAGGGTGGAGCGAGCAGTACTTC

clone_size: few
d_call: -
v_call: TRBV30
j_call: TRBJ2-3
cdr3_aa: CAWSTDSISDTQYF
cdr3_nt: TGTGCCTGGAGTACCGACAGCATCTCAGATACGCAGTATTTT

clone_size: -
d_call: TRBD2
v_call: TRBV29-1
j_call: TRBJ2-3
cdr3_aa: CSCMWSSGVTDTQYF
cdr3_nt: TGCAGCTGCATGTGGTCTAGCGGGGTCACAGATACGCAGTATTTT

clone_size: few
d_call: -
v_call: TRBV4-1
j_call: TRBJ1-4
cdr3_aa: CASSQDAEKLFF
cdr3_nt: TGCGCCAGCAGCCAAGATGCGGAAAAACTGTTTTTT

clone_size: few
d_call: TRBD1
v_call: TRBV5-1
j_call: TRBJ2-3
cdr3_aa: CASSLGDRGPTDTQYF
cdr3_nt: TGCGCCAGCAGCTTGGGAGACAGGGGGCCCACAGATACGCAGTATTTT

clone_size: -
d_call: TRBD2
v_call: TRBV11-2
j_call: TRBJ2-1
cdr3_aa: CASSLSGGYYNEQFF
cdr3_nt: TGTGCCAGCAGCCTCTCGGGGGGGTATTACAATGAGCAGTTCTTC

clone_size: -
d_call: TRBD2
v_call: TRBV20-1
j_call: TRBJ2-5
cdr3_aa: CSARDLRASGGEVGETQYF
cdr3_nt: TGCAGTGCTAGAGACCTTAGGGCTAGCGGGGGGGAGGTGGGTGAGACCCAGTACTTC

clone_size: many
d_call: TRBD1
v_call: TRBV12-3/TRBV12-4
j_call: TRBJ2-3
cdr3_aa: CASSQTGGRDTQYF
cdr3_nt: TGTGCCAGCAGCCAGACAGGGGGCAGGGATACGCAGTATTTT

clone_size: few
d_call: -
v_call: TRBV12-3/TRBV12-4
j_call: TRBJ1-1
cdr3_aa: CASSTRGQMNTEAFF
cdr3_nt: TGTGCCAGCAGTACTAGAGGACAGATGAACACTGAAGCTTTCTTT

clone_size: few
d_call: TRBD2
v_call: TRBV12-3/TRBV12-4
j_call: TRBJ2-2
cdr3_aa: CASSPPGGGELFF
cdr3_nt: TGTGCCAGCAGTCCCCCGGGGGGCGGGGAGCTGTTTTTT

clone_size: -
d_call: -
v_call: TRBV20-1
j_call: TRBJ2-7
cdr3_aa: CSAEIGTSYEQYF
cdr3_nt: TGCAGTGCGGAGATTGGGACTTCCTACGAGCAGTACTTC

clone_size: many
d_call: -
v_call: TRBV5-1
j_call: TRBJ1-1
cdr3_aa: CASSQGDTEAFF
cdr3_nt: TGCGCCAGCAGCCAAGGGGACACTGAAGCTTTCTTT

clone_size: few
d_call: -
v_call: TRBV7-6
j_call: TRBJ2-5
cdr3_aa: CASSLGWGSGETQYF
cdr3_nt: TGTGCCAGCAGCTTAGGTTGGGGGTCGGGGGAGACCCAGTACTTC

clone_size: -
d_call: TRBD1
v_call: TRBV12-3/TRBV12-4
j_call: TRBJ2-7
cdr3_aa: CASLRTGDWKQYF
cdr3_nt: TGTGCCAGCCTTCGGACAGGGGACTGGAAGCAGTACTTC

clone_size: -
d_call: -
v_call: TRBV3-1
j_call: TRBJ2-1
cdr3_aa: CASSLTPTTYEQFF
cdr3_nt: TGTGCCAGCAGCCTGACCCCGACTACCTATGAGCAGTTCTTC

clone_size: few
d_call: -
v_call: TRBV6-1
j_call: TRBJ2-6
cdr3_aa: CASSPPALTSGANVLTF
cdr3_nt: TGTGCCAGCAGTCCCCCTGCACTGACTTCTGGGGCCAACGTCCTGACTTTC

clone_size: -
d_call: TRBD1
v_call: TRBV20-1
j_call: TRBJ1-1
cdr3_aa: CSARDYRGSLNTEAFF
cdr3_nt: TGCAGTGCTAGGGACTACAGGGGTTCACTGAACACTGAAGCTTTCTTT

clone_size: few
d_call: TRBD2
v_call: TRBV20-1
j_call: TRBJ2-7
cdr3_aa: CSAKIPSGGPTALEQYF
cdr3_nt: TGCAGTGCTAAGATCCCTAGCGGGGGCCCTACCGCCTTGGAGCAGTACTTC

clone_size: many
d_call: -
v_call: TRBV7-9
j_call: TRBJ2-7
cdr3_aa: CASSPPGAYEQYF
cdr3_nt: TGTGCCAGCAGCCCCCCGGGGGCTTACGAGCAGTACTTC

clone_size: few
d_call: TRBD1
v_call: TRBV6-4
j_call: TRBJ2-3
cdr3_aa: CASSDHRTGDTDTQYF
cdr3_nt: TGTGCCAGCAGTGACCATCGGACAGGGGACACAGATACGCAGTATTTT

clone_size: -
d_call: -
v_call: TRBV25-1
j_call: TRBJ2-2
cdr3_aa: CASDRGTGELFF
cdr3_nt: TGTGCCAGCGACCGCGGAACCGGGGAGCTGTTTTTT

clone_size: -
d_call: -
v_call: TRBV12-3/TRBV12-4
j_call: TRBJ2-3
cdr3_aa: CASSLGGERTDTQYF
cdr3_nt: TGTGCCAGCAGCCTAGGGGGGGAGAGGACAGATACGCAGTATTTT

clone_size: -
d_call: TRBD2
v_call: TRBV20-1
j_call: TRBJ2-7
cdr3_aa: CSAEGLAGETYEQYF
cdr3_nt: TGCAGTGCCGAGGGACTAGCGGGCGAGACCTACGAGCAGTACTTC

clone_size: -
d_call: -
v_call: TRBV15
j_call: TRBJ1-5
cdr3_aa: CATSRDGVGYSNQPQHF
cdr3_nt: TGTGCCACCAGCAGAGATGGGGTGGGCTATAGCAATCAGCCCCAGCATTTT

clone_size: few
d_call: -
v_call: TRBV2
j_call: TRBJ2-1
cdr3_aa: CASSGYPYNEQFF
cdr3_nt: TGTGCCAGCAGCGGCTATCCATACAATGAGCAGTTCTTC

clone_size: -
d_call: TRBD1
v_call: TRBV11-1
j_call: TRBJ2-2
cdr3_aa: CASSQNLRGQGVPGELFF
cdr3_nt: TGTGCCAGCAGCCAAAACCTCCGGGGACAGGGAGTCCCCGGGGAGCTGTTTTTT

clone_size: -
d_call: -
v_call: TRBV12-3/TRBV12-4
j_call: TRBJ2-3
cdr3_aa: CASSPGKGTRTDTQYF
cdr3_nt: TGTGCCAGCAGTCCGGGGAAAGGGACCCGAACAGATACGCAGTATTTT

clone_size: -
d_call: -
v_call: TRBV28
j_call: TRBJ2-3
cdr3_aa: CASSPIQDTSTDTQYF
cdr3_nt: TGTGCCAGCAGTCCCATACAGGACACTAGCACAGATACGCAGTATTTT

clone_size: few
d_call: TRBD1
v_call: TRBV4-2
j_call: TRBJ1-2
cdr3_aa: CASSQGGEGALSGYTF
cdr3_nt: TGTGCCAGCAGCCAAGGGGGGGAGGGGGCTTTATCCGGCTACACCTTC

clone_size: -
d_call: -
v_call: TRBV11-2
j_call: TRBJ2-3
cdr3_aa: CASSQDYNGADTQYF
cdr3_nt: TGTGCCAGCAGCCAGGACTACAATGGGGCAGATACGCAGTATTTT

clone_size: few
d_call: -
v_call: TRBV4-1
j_call: TRBJ2-1
cdr3_aa: CASSQGSGSSSYNEQFF
cdr3_nt: TGCGCCAGCAGCCAGGGGAGTGGCAGTAGCTCCTACAATGAGCAGTTCTTC

clone_size: few
d_call: TRBD1
v_call: TRBV5-6
j_call: TRBJ1-4
cdr3_aa: CASSLKDRWEEKLFF
cdr3_nt: TGTGCCAGCAGCCTGAAGGACAGGTGGGAGGAAAAACTGTTTTTT

clone_size: -
d_call: -
v_call: TRBV7-9
j_call: TRBJ1-1
cdr3_aa: CASSLWGDRVSTEAFF
cdr3_nt: TGTGCCAGCAGCTTATGGGGCGACCGGGTGAGCACTGAAGCTTTCTTT

clone_size: -
d_call: -
v_call: TRBV7-9
j_call: TRBJ2-7
cdr3_aa: CASSLAKENEQYF
cdr3_nt: TGTGCCAGCAGCTTAGCGAAGGAAAACGAGCAGTACTTC

clone_size: few
d_call: -
v_call: TRBV27
j_call: TRBJ2-1
cdr3_aa: CASEGDRNEQFF
cdr3_nt: TGTGCCAGCGAGGGGGATAGGAATGAGCAGTTCTTC